Shown below are 13 T cell receptor beta chains from a single sample sequenced in a study of blood T cells in healthy people across ages. For the second PCR, which ran for about 7 to 11 cycles, a sample-barcoded 5' primer and a J-beta primer mix were used. Via MiXCR, TCRdb re-called the 5' RACE reads, giving one row per CDR3 protein. The sample carries almost 1 million distinct CDR3 sequences, about 51% recorded once. The sample comprised blood. Receptors originate from a woman aged 55-69 years in good health.

Regarding this clonotype: A read error is likely, as this CDR3 ends without the conserved phenylalanine or tryptophan. This chain links TRBV30 with TRBJ2-5; tentatively, D is TRBD2 (5 bases). Looked up from germline, CDR1 is GTSNPN and CDR2 is SVGIG (reference sequence). The CDR3 has 13 residues. Trimming cost V 4 bases and J 1 base, with 10 bases left between them. The CDR3 bases are TGTGCCTGGATCCCACTAGTCCAAGAGACCCAGTACCTC. This sequence encodes CAWIPLVQETQYL.

The chain is built from TRBV9 and TRBJ2-6; D assignment may be TRBD1 or TRBD2 (6 bases each). This CDR3 comprises 17 residues. V lost 0 bases and J 4 bases, leaving 14 bases between the germline ends. Per the germline V gene, CDR1 is SGDLS and CDR2 is YYNGEE. Here the CDR3 reads CASSVDEGGPGANVLTF. In DNA form, the CDR3 reads TGTGCCAGCAGCGTAGATGAGGGGGGCCCCGGGGCCAACGTCCTGACTTTC. Full variable domain (remainder filled in from reference TRBV9 and TRBJ2-6): DSGVTQTPKHLITATGQRVTLRCSPRSGDLSVYWYQQSLDQGLQFLIQYYNGEERAKGNILERFSAQQFPDLHSELNLSSLELGDSALYFCASSVDEGGPGANVLTFGAGSRLTVL.

In its sample, this clonotype was seen many times. The J gene is TRBJ1-2, the V gene TRBV7-8; D might be TRBD1 (6 bases). Germline V gene sequence: CDR1 SGHVS, CDR2 FQNEAQ. V lost 8 bases and J lost 8, with 24 bases in between. CDR3 size: 15 residues. The CDR3 DNA reads TGTGCCAGCGGCAAACAGGATACAGGGATGGGAGGCTACACCTTC. It specifies CASGKQDTGMGGYTF.

J is TRBJ1-2 and V is TRBV7-2; D uncertain. From germline, CDR1 is SGHTA and CDR2 FQGNSA. The V end lost 1 base, the J end lost 4 bases, and 10 bases lay between the germline ends. The CDR3 runs 14 residues. The CDR3 reads CASSLGADSYGYTF. DNA for the CDR3: TGTGCCAGCAGCTTAGGGGCCGATTCCTATGGCTACACCTTC. Variable domain in full (rest from reference TRBV7-2 and TRBJ1-2): GAGVSQSPSNKVTEKGKDVELRCDPISGHTALYWYRQSLGQGLEFLIYFQGNSAPDKSGLPSDRFSAERTGGSVSTLTIQRTQQEDSAVYLCASSLGADSYGYTFGSGTRLTVV.

CDR3 coding DNA: TGCGCCAGCAGCCAAGCCGGGACAGTCGGCGAGCAGTACTTC. Translation gives CASSQAGTVGEQYF. V usage is TRBV4-3 and J usage is TRBJ2-7; 7 positions match TRBD1. V gave up 1 base and J gave up 6 bases; unmatched junction bases: 6. CDR1 and CDR2 from the germline V gene are LGHNA and YSLEER. The CDR3 extends over 14 amino acids.

The J gene is TRBJ2-3, the V gene TRBV4-1, with 13 bases matching TRBD2. In germline, CDR1 is MGHRA, CDR2 YSYEKL. This CDR3 is 18 amino acids long. V was pared by 2 bases and J by 3 bases, with 8 bases of the junction left unmatched. CDR3 nucleotide sequence: TGCGCCAGCAGCCAAAGGCGTCGGACTAGCGGGAGAACAGATACGCAGTATTTT. Translating it yields CASSQRRRTSGRTDTQYF.

This chain uses TRBV27 with TRBJ2-7; TRBD1 matches 8 bases. Germline CDR1 and CDR2: MNHEY and SMNVEV (reference sequence). The CDR3 loop spans 14 amino acids. The V segment lost 5 bases and the J segment 2 bases; nucleotides outside the gene matches: 5. Here the CDR3 reads CASSKRQGTYEQYF. DNA for the CDR3: TGTGCCAGCAGTAAACGACAGGGGACCTACGAGCAGTACTTC.

This clonotype showed up just a few times. This rearrangement joins TRBV20-1 to TRBJ2-1; D might be TRBD1 (5 bases). Germline V gene sequence: CDR1 DFQATT, CDR2 SNEGSKA (reference sequence). CDR3 length equals 15 residues. V lost 6 bases and J lost 6, with 21 bases in between. For the CDR3, the DNA is TGCAGTGCGACAGACTTTAAGGGTGTCCGCAATGAGCAGTTCTTC. It encodes CSATDFKGVRNEQFF.

The J gene is TRBJ2-7, the V gene TRBV3-1, with D uncertain. CDR3 length: 11 amino acids. V lost 1 base and J 10 bases, leaving 8 bases between the germline ends. Germline CDR1 LGHDT, CDR2 YNNKEL (reference sequence). Written as DNA, the CDR3 is TGTGCCAGCAGCCAAGGATGGATTCAGTACTTC. Its translation: CASSQGWIQYF.

This clonotype has a handful of counts. The gene calls are TRBV10-3 and TRBJ1-2, with TRBD1 identical over 7 bases. Germline V CDR1 and CDR2: ENHRY, SYGVKD. J lost 8 bases, V lost 6 bases, and 15 bases had no gene match. The CDR3 runs 15 residues. The CDR3 coding sequence is TGTGCCATCAGGGATCCCGGGACAGTAAAAAGCGGCTACACCTTC. Translated: CAIRDPGTVKSGYTF.

V usage is TRBV28 and J usage is TRBJ2-7, with 10 positions matching TRBD2. The CDR3 consists of 16 residues. Germline-derived CDR1 and CDR2 are MDHEN and SYDVKM. Germline trimming cut 2 bases from V and 5 bases from J; bases unmatched to any gene: 9. The CDR3 sequence: CASSLTASGRTHEQYF. Written as DNA, the CDR3 is TGTGCCAGCAGTTTAACGGCTAGCGGGAGAACCCACGAGCAGTACTTC.

The genes are TRBV28 and TRBJ2-4, with 14 bases matching TRBD2. CDR1 is MDHEN, CDR2 SYDVKM, per germline. With V trimmed by 5 bases and J by 4 bases, 10 bases remained unmatched. The CDR3 length is 18 residues. Here the CDR3 reads CASSPGLAGVYEKNIQYF. CDR3 in DNA: TGTGCCAGCAGTCCGGGACTAGCGGGAGTGTATGAGAAAAACATTCAGTACTTC.

This clonotype was observed a handful of times. This chain joins TRBV27 and TRBJ1-6, with TRBD1 matching over 7 bases. V was pared by 8 bases and J by 6 bases, with 1 base of the junction left unmatched. This CDR3 spans 12 amino acids. CDR1 and CDR2 (germline): MNHEY, SMNVEV (reference sequence). CDR3 amino acids: CASRDSNSPLHF. CDR3 bases: TGTGCCAGCCGGGACAGTAATTCACCCCTCCACTTT.